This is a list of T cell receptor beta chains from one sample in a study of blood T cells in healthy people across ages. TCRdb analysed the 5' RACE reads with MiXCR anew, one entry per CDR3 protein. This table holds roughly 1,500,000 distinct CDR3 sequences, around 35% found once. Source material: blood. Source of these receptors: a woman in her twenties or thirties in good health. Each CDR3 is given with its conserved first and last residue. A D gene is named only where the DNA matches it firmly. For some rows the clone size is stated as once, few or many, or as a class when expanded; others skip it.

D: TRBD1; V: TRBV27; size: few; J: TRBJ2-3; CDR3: CASSFGQGVRSDTQYF; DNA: TGTGCCAGCAGTTTCGGACAGGGAGTAAGGTCAGATACGCAGTATTTT
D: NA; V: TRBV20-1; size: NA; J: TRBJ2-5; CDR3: CSAPGPRQETQYF; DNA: TGCAGTGCTCCTGGGCCCAGACAAGAGACCCAGTACTTC
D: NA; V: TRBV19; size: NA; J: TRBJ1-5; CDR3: CASSSDRTSGRDNQPQHF; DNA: TGTGCCAGTAGCTCCGATCGGACTTCGGGACGGGACAATCAGCCCCAGCATTTT
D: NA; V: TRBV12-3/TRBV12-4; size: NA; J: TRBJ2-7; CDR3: CASSSVDIYEQYF; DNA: TGTGCCAGCAGTTCGGTTGACATCTACGAGCAGTACTTC
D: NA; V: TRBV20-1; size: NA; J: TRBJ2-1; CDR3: CSAKVDYQFF; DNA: TGCAGTGCTAAAGTGGATTATCAGTTCTTC
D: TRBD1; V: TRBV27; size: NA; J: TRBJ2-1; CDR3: CASSFPGTGGFHEQFF; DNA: TGTGCCAGCAGTTTCCCCGGGACAGGGGGCTTCCATGAGCAGTTCTTC
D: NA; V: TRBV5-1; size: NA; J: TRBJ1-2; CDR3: CASSFTRGTDYGYTF; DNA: TGCGCCAGCAGCTTTACTCGGGGAACGGACTATGGCTACACCTTC
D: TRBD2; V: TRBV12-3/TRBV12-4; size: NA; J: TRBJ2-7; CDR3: CASSPTGTRLYEQYF; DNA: TGTGCCAGCAGTCCCACCGGGACTAGGTTATACGAGCAGTACTTC
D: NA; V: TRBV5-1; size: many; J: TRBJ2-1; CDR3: CASMDPRGNEQFF; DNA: TGCGCCAGCATGGACCCGAGGGGCAATGAGCAGTTCTTC
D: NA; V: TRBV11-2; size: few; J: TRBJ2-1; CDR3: CASSLEQGFSYNEQFF; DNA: TGTGCCAGCAGCTTAGAGCAGGGGTTCTCCTACAATGAGCAGTTCTTC
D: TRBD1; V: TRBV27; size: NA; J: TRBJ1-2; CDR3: CASSAETGGRNDYTF; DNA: TGTGCCAGCAGCGCCGAGACAGGGGGCCGGAATGACTACACCTTC
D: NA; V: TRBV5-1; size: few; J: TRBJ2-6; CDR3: CASSQVSGPGANVLTF; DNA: TGCGCCAGCAGCCAAGTATCGGGACCTGGGGCCAACGTCCTGACTTTC
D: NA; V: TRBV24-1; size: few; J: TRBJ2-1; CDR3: CATSEASTYNEQFF; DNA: TGTGCCACCAGTGAGGCCTCCACCTACAATGAGCAGTTCTTC
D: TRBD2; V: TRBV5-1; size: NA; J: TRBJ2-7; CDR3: CASSIGTSSSYEQYF; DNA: TGCGCCAGCAGCATAGGGACTAGCAGTTCCTACGAGCAGTACTTC
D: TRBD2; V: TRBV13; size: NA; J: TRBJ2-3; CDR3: CASSLGRLAGAFTDTQYF; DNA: TGTGCCAGCAGCTTAGGGCGACTAGCGGGAGCTTTCACAGATACGCAGTATTTT
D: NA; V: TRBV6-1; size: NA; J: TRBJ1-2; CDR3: CASWTGSKDGYTF; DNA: TGTGCCAGTTGGACCGGCTCGAAGGATGGCTACACCTTC
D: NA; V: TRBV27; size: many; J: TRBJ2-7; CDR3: CASSLSGRTEQYF; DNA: TGTGCCAGCAGTTTATCGGGACGTACCGAGCAGTACTTC
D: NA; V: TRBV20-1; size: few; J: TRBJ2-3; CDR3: CSARPADTQYF; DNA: TGCAGTGCTAGACCCGCAGATACGCAGTATTTT
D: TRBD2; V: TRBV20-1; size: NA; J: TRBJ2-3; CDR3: CRAGTSVPDTQYF; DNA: TGCAGGGCAGGGACTAGCGTTCCAGATACGCAGTATTTT
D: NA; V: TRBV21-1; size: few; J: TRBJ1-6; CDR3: CASSKDGRDNQSSYNSPLHF; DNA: TGTGCCAGCAGCAAAGACGGCCGGGACAACCAGAGCTCCTATAATTCACCCCTCCACTTT
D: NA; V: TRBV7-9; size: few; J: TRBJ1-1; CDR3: CASSRLQGNTEAFF; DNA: TGTGCCAGCAGCCGCTTACAGGGGAACACTGAAGCTTTCTTT
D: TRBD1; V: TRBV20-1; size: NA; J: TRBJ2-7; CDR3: CSARARTGSHEQYF; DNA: TGCAGTGCTAGAGCCAGGACAGGGAGCCACGAGCAGTACTTC
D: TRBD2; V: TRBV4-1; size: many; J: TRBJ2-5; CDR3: CASSQDFTSGLLGVSETQYF; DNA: TGCGCCAGCAGCCAAGATTTCACTAGCGGGTTGCTAGGGGTTTCGGAGACCCAGTACTTC
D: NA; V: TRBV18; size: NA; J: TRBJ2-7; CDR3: CASSLTREYHEQYF; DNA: TGTGCCAGCTCGCTAACACGGGAGTACCACGAGCAGTACTTC
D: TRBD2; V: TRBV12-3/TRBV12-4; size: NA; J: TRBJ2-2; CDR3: CASSKWTSGIVELFF; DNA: TGTGCCAGCAGCAAGTGGACTAGCGGGATCGTGGAGCTGTTTTTT
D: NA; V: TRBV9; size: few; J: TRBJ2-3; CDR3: CASSVNRGLRTDTQYF; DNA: TGTGCCAGCAGCGTCAATCGGGGTTTACGCACAGATACGCAGTATTTT
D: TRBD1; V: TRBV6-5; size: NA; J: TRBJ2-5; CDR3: CASRFETGARETQYF; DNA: TGTGCCAGCAGATTCGAGACAGGGGCCCGCGAGACCCAGTACTTC
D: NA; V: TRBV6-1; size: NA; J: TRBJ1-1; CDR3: CASSELVEAFF; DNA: TGTGCCAGCAGTGAATTAGTTGAAGCTTTCTTT
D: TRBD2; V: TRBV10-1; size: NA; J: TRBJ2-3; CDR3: CASSEPLAGGDTQYF; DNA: TGCGCCAGCAGTGAGCCGCTAGCGGGGGGCGATACGCAGTATTTT
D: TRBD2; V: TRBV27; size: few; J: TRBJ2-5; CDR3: CASSPFSGEQETQYF; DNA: TGTGCCAGCAGTCCCTTTAGCGGGGAGCAAGAGACCCAGTACTTC
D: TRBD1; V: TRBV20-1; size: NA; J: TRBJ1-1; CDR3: CSAPRQGGSDTEAFF; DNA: TGCAGTGCTCCCAGACAGGGAGGATCGGACACTGAAGCTTTCTTT
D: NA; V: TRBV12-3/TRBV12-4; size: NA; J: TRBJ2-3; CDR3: CAGSWPSTDTQYF; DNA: TGTGCCGGCAGCTGGCCTAGCACAGATACGCAGTATTTT
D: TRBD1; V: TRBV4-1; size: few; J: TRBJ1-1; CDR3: CASRTPGQGLSTEAFF; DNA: TGCGCCAGCAGGACCCCGGGACAGGGTTTAAGCACTGAAGCTTTCTTT
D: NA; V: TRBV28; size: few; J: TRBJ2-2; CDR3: CASSLYGRGNGELFF; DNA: TGTGCCAGCAGTTTATACGGCAGGGGAAACGGGGAGCTGTTTTTT
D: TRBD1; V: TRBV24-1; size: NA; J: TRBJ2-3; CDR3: CATSDVTGSDTQYF; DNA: TGTGCCACCAGTGATGTGACAGGGAGTGATACGCAGTATTTT
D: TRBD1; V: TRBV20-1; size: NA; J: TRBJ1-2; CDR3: CSAMKDRRYGYTF; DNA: TGCAGTGCTATGAAGGACAGGCGCTATGGCTACACCTTC
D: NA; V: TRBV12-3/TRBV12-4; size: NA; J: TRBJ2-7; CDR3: CASGPSSNEQYF; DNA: TGTGCCAGCGGCCCTTCCTCCAATGAGCAGTACTTC
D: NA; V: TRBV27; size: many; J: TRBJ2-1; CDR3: CASSTGTGSYNEQFF; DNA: TGTGCCAGCAGTACGGGAACCGGGTCCTACAATGAGCAGTTCTTC
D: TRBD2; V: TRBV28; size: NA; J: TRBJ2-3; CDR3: CASSSSGRGADTQYF; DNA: TGTGCCAGCAGTTCGAGCGGGAGAGGAGCAGATACGCAGTATTTT
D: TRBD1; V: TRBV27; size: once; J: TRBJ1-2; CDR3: CASSLSQGRGYTF; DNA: TGTGCCAGCAGTTTATCACAGGGGAGGGGCTACACCTTC
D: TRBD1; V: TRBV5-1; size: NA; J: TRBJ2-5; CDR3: CASSKAQGGETRYF; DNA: TGCGCCAGCAGCAAGGCACAGGGGGGAGAGACCCGGTACTTC
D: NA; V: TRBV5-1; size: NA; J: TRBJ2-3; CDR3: CASSLAGPRDTQYF; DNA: TGCGCCAGCAGCTTGGCGGGGCCCAGGGATACGCAGTATTTT
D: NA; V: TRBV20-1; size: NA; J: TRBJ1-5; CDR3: CSGALAGTRNQPQHF; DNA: TGCAGTGGCGCCCTCGCAGGGACCCGGAATCAGCCCCAGCATTTT
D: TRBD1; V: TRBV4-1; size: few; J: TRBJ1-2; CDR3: CASSHDMQGGGGYTF; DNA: TGCGCCAGCAGCCATGATATGCAGGGGGGAGGGGGCTACACCTTC
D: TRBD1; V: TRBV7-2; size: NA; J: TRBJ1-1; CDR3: CASSLVTGGEAFF; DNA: TGTGCCAGCAGCTTAGTCACAGGGGGCGAAGCTTTCTTT
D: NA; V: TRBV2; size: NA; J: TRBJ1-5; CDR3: CASSEGGAGNQPQHF; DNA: TGTGCCAGCAGTGAAGGCGGGGCCGGCAATCAGCCCCAGCATTTT
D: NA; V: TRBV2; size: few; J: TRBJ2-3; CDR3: CASRPARTDTQYF; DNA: TGTGCCAGCAGACCGGCCCGCACAGATACGCAGTATTTT
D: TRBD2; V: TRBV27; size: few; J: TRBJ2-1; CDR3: CASTKGSGTSYNEQFF; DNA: TGTGCCAGCACTAAAGGTAGCGGGACCTCCTACAATGAGCAGTTCTTC